This is a list of T cell receptor beta chains from one sample in a study of identical twins. In TCRdb, the 5' RACE reads were re-called with MiXCR into one record per CDR3 protein. Found here are more than 350,000 distinct CDR3 sequences, 8.5% to 10% of them singletons; the top ten hold over 7%. The material sequenced was naive T cells sorted from blood. The receptor source for this set is a woman aged 45-59 years in good health. Each CDR3 is given with its conserved first and last residue. The D gene is left open where the match is weak. A clone size is listed for some rows: how often the clone was seen (once, few, many), or a class if it is expanded.

CDR3nt	CDR3aa	abundance	len	v_gene	j_gene	d_gene
TGTGCCAGCAGTTACTCGATTCGTCAGGGGGGAGACATGAACACTGAAGCTTTCTTT	CASSYSIRQGGDMNTEAFF	.	19	TRBV6-5	TRBJ1-1	TRBD1
TGTGCCAGCAGCCCTCGAGACAGGGAGCTGTTTTTT	CASSPRDRELFF	many	12	TRBV7-8	TRBJ2-2	.
TGCGCCAGCAGCTTCTCTCCGGGGGCTAGCACAGATACGCAGTATTTT	CASSFSPGASTDTQYF	.	16	TRBV5-1	TRBJ2-3	.
TGCGCAAGCGGGAGGCGTGAGAATGAGCAGTTCTTC	CASGRRENEQFF	few	12	TRBV11-3	TRBJ2-1	TRBD2
TGCGCCAGCAGCGGGGGAAGCTCCTACGAGCAGTACTTC	CASSGGSSYEQYF	many	13	TRBV5-1	TRBJ2-7	.
TGTGCCAGCAGCAAAGGACTGCACTACGAGCAGTACTTC	CASSKGLHYEQYF	.	13	TRBV21-1	TRBJ2-7	.
TGTGCCAGCAGCTTCGTTGCAGAAAACACTGAAGCTTTCTTT	CASSFVAENTEAFF	.	14	TRBV7-9	TRBJ1-1	.
TGTGCCAGCAGCCAAGAATACGGTCAGCCCCAGCATTTT	CASSQEYGQPQHF	.	13	TRBV3-1	TRBJ1-5	.
TGCAGCGTTGAGGAAATAGCGGGAGGCTACGAGCAGTACTTC	CSVEEIAGGYEQYF	.	14	TRBV29-1	TRBJ2-7	TRBD2
TGTGCCAGCAGTCGACAGGGCCAGTTGGCTGGGGCCAACGTCCTGACTTTC	CASSRQGQLAGANVLTF	.	17	TRBV14	TRBJ2-6	TRBD1